This T cell receptor (beta chain) was sequenced during a study of long-term antiretroviral therapy in people with HIV. Looking at the study overall: The 2015 immediate-ART recommendation was preceded by the earliest samples by about a decade. Study outcomes and limitations: Missing from the dataset were any data on ART adherence, viral resistance or therapy changes. Gathering of blood took place between about 2003 and 2017, possibly under older ART regimens.

An immunoSEQ assay, version v3.0, was performed at survey level. Sequencing used immunoSEQ multiplex PCR; TCRdb keeps in-frame clones, though not all of them. This sample yields tens of thousands of clones, of which roughly 85% are seen a single time; about 10% belongs to the top ten. As for this clone: The antigen is not known.

Trimming cost V 4 bases and J 4 bases; bases outside gene matches: 6. Germline CDR1 and CDR2: SGHRS and YFSETQ. The CDR3 has 14 residues. The chain links TRBV5-1 to TRBJ1-2; 8 bases map to TRBD1. This sequence was found in a man aged 18 to 35 with HIV. The sequenced sample was unsorted PBMCs, obtained 0.8 years before starting antiretroviral therapy. The DNA of the CDR3 is TGCGCCAGCAGCATGGACAGGGTCGGCTATGGCTACACCTTC. Translation: CASSMDRVGYGYTF.